This TCR beta chain comes out of a study of T cells in Graves' hyperthyroidism and ophthalmopathy. General study results and limits: The authors' 13 V-J model separated ophthalmopathy from stable hyperthyroidism.

Per germline, CDR1 SGDLS and CDR2 YYNGEE. The CDR3 extends over 18 amino acids. J was trimmed by 4 bases and V by 0 bases; bases with no gene match: 13. This clonotype has only a few counts. Antigen: not known. TCR beta CDR3 regions were amplified from RNA. First-round RT-PCR targeting the TCR CDR3 was performed with the HTBI primer set. Each CDR3 protein gets one entry after TCRdb re-called the multiplex PCR reads with MiXCR. The table has fewer than 750,000 distinct CDR3 sequences, around 13% seen once. The rearrangement links TRBV9 to TRBJ2-7; 10 bases map to TRBD1. The sample was blood. The receptor's source is a woman between 50 and 59 years old with Graves' ophthalmopathy. The CDR3: CASSVDSGQGSVGYEQYF. The CDR3 nucleotides read TGTGCCAGCAGCGTAGATTCGGGACAGGGGTCGGTGGGTTACGAGCAGTACTTC.